The 4 T cell receptor beta chains below were found in one sample sequenced in a study of OX40 agonist ivuxolimab in advanced cancers. Assay: immunoSEQ multiplex PCR; the TCRdb copy retains only in-frame clones and omits some. The sample lists some 90,000 clones, under 95% seen once, with 0.65% to 0.85% in the top ten. The sample in question was CD4+ or CD8+ T cells sorted from blood, obtained in a trial of the OX40 agonist ivuxolimab. Receptors were obtained from an adult with an advanced solid tumor such as melanoma, head and neck, liver or kidney cancer.

The chain combines TRBV19 with TRBJ2-3; D possibly corresponds to TRBD1 (5 bases). Germline CDR1 reads LNHDA; CDR2 reads SQIVND (reference sequence). V shed 3 bases and J shed 5 bases, with 6 bases lying between them. CDR3 length equals 12 residues. CDR3 nucleotides: TGTGCCAGTAGTATCGGACAAGATACGCAGTATTTT. This gives the protein CASSIGQDTQYF.

The chain has TRBV28 and TRBJ1-1; D is perhaps TRBD1 (5 bases). V shed 3 bases and J shed 1 base, with 15 bases lying between them. The CDR3 runs 16 residues. In germline, CDR1 is MDHEN, CDR2 SYDVKM. The chain's CDR3 is CASSLGVGGENTEAFF. Written as DNA, the CDR3 is TGTGCCAGCAGTTTGGGGGTAGGAGGGGAGAACACTGAAGCTTTCTTT.

V and J are TRBV6-5 and TRBJ2-7; 7 bases fit TRBD1. The germline gives CDR1 MNHEY, CDR2 SVGAGI. With 6 bases clipped from V and 2 bases from J, the junction kept 7 bases outside the gene matches. This CDR3 is 14 amino acids long. The CDR3 reads CASRTDRAPYEQYF. For the CDR3, the DNA is TGTGCCAGCAGAACCGACAGGGCCCCCTACGAGCAGTACTTC.

V and J are TRBV6-1 and TRBJ2-1; TRBD2 aligns across 9 bases. This CDR3 is 16 amino acids long. Unmatched junction bases numbered 13, after V lost 4 bases and J lost 9 bases. From germline, CDR1 is MNHNS and CDR2 SASEGT. CDR3 bases: TGTGCCAGCAGTGGACTAGCGGTCCCAGGGGTCGGTGAGCAGTTCTTC. It codes for CASSGLAVPGVGEQFF.